This T cell receptor (beta chain) emerged from a study of beta chain features in type 1 diabetes. The investigators reverse transcribed all of the isolated RNA, so they sequenced expressed TCRB transcripts. Produced via immunoSEQ multiplex PCR; TCRdb's table is partial and in-frame only. The data hold roughly 130,000 clones, with 9% to 9.5% observed a single time. Sequenced sample: central memory CD4+ T cells from blood. This receptor was taken from a man between 18 and 29 years old in good health.

The CDR3 loop is CASSPGGNQPQHF. The CDR3 bases are TGTGCCAGCAGTCCCGGGGGGAATCAGCCCCAGCATTTT. V is TRBV6-5 and J is TRBJ1-5; D is perhaps TRBD1 (5 bases). Trimming pared 5 bases from V and 4 bases from J, leaving 9 bases between. The germline V gene has CDR1 MNHEY and CDR2 SVGAGI. The CDR3 consists of 13 residues.